This TCR beta chain appears in the sequencing data of a study of blood T cell repertoires in COVID-19 (dated by TCRdb to about 2020). A note on the overall study: Samples from collaborators originated in the United States, Italy and Spain and spanned both the acute and convalescent phases of COVID-19. The material from the prospective study consisted of cDNA or gDNA derived from T cells, B-cell-depleted T cells, or PBMCs. Deeply sampled blood TCRbeta repertoires from subjects exposed to, actively infected with, or recovered from COVID-19 were included in the dataset. A freely available public database, intended as a resource for researchers studying the immune response to SARS-CoV-2, is where the repertoires were released. Samples were obtained from the ongoing ImmuneRACE study (first 160 participants) and from some 1,200 subjects provided by 6 global collaborators. Nearly every sample came with metadata listing a de-identified subject ID, COVID-19 status, age in years and sex. Where available, HLA class I and class II types were taken from metadata supplied by the sample provider and were not determined by assay-based typing. The research as a whole found: How much clinical and demographic metadata was included differed by source and by participant, and the metadata was provided uncurated.

As for this clone: It lacks a known antigen. No much larger clonotype is one base removed from it; base qualities were not supplied.

Enrolling through a virtual design, the prospective study's participants ranged in age from about 18 to 100 years and lived across more than 20 United States geographic areas. In the prospective study, cohorts were assigned on the basis of participant-reported clinical history obtained from a screening survey and a study questionnaire. In the prospective study, mobile phlebotomists collected whole blood, serum and a nasopharyngeal or oropharyngeal swab from each participant. Participants in the prospective study had the option to provide additional blood draws and questionnaires over a 2-month period. Blood samples from the prospective study were shipped frozen or at room temperature prior to DNA extraction. V and J are truncated by 5 bases and 11 bases respectively, leaving an intervening sequence of 21 bases. Including cysteine and phenylalanine, the CDR3 has 14 amino acids. Only the CDR3 region is kept as DNA, spanning 42 bases read in frame from base 1. CDR1 SGHTA and CDR2 FQGNSA are derived from the germline V gene.

The immunoSEQ Assay, a bias-controlled multiplex PCR, was used to amplify TCRbeta CDR3 regions from genomic DNA. Regarding the original processing steps: The number of nucleated cells in each sample was estimated by amplification of reference gene primers within the assay. To quantify the absolute abundance of each unique TCRbeta CDR3 rearrangement, sequence reads were collapsed and filtered. For each sample, productive Simpson clonality was calculated as the square root of Simpson's diversity index across productive rearrangements. The immuneACCESS repertoire file appears here via TCRdb, limited to in-frame rearrangements. These files lack a portion of the clones; in checked studies, under half of the deficit traces to unresolved V genes, and the cause of the others is not known. V, J and clone size are those of that table, while D and trimming were read from the DNA. Recorded for this sample are under 350,000 clones; about 86% of them occurred a single time. 4% to 5.5% of the sample belongs to the ten largest clones.

In this chain, TRBV7-2 is recombined with TRBJ2-5; a weak D assignment points to TRBD1 (7 bases agree). The sequencing input was PBMCs or T cells enriched from blood (not recorded which). The receptor comes from a woman in her thirties or forties with acute COVID-19. The CDR3 corresponds to CASSPSKRQGGQYF. The nucleotides are TGTGCCAGCAGCCCCTCCAAGCGGCAGGGGGGTCAGTACTTC.